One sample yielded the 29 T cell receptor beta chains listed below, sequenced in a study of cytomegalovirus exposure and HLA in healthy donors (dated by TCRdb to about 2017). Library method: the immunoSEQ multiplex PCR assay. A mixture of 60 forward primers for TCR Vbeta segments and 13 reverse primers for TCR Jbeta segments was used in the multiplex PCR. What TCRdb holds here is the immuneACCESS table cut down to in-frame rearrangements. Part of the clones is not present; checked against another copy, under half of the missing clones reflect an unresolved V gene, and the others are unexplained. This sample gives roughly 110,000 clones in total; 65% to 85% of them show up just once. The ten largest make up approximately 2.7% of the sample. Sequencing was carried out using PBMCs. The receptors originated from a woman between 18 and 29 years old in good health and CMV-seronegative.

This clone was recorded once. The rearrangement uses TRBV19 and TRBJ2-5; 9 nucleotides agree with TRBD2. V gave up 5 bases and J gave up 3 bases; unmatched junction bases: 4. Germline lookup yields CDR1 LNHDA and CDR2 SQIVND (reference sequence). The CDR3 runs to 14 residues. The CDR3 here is CASSAGTSKETQYF. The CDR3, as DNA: TGTGCCAGTAGTGCCGGGACTAGCAAAGAGACCCAGTACTTC.

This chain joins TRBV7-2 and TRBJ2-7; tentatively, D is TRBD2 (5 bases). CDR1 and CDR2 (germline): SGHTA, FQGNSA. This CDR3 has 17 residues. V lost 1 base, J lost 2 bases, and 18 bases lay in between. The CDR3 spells CASSLGGYGSLTYEQYF. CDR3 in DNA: TGTGCCAGCAGCTTAGGAGGGTACGGGTCCCTTACCTACGAGCAGTACTTC.

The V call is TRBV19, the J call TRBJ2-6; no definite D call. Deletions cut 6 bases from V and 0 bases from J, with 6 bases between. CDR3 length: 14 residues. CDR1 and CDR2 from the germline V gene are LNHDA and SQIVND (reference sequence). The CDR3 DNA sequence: TGTGCCAGTAGCCAGGTCTCTGGGGCCAACGTCCTGACTTTC. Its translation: CASSQVSGANVLTF.

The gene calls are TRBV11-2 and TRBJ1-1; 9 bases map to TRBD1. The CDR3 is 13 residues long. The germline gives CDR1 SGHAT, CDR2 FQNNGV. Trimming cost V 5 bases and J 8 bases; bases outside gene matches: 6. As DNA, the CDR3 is TGTGCCAGCAGCCGGGACAGGGCACGGGAAGCTTTCTTT. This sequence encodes CASSRDRAREAFF.

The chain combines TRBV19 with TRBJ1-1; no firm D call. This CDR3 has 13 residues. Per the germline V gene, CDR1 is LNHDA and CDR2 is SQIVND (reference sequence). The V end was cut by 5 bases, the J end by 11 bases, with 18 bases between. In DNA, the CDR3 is TGTGCCAGTAGTCCCCCCGTAGCCGCAAAGGCTTTCTTT. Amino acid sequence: CASSPPVAAKAFF.

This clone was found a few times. This CDR3 reads CASSIATLSYGYTF. The CDR3 coding sequence is TGTGCCAGTAGTATCGCGACACTGAGCTATGGCTACACCTTC. The genes are TRBV19 and TRBJ1-2; D not resolved. With 3 bases removed from V and 4 bases from J, the gap between germline ends came to 12 bases. CDR3 length equals 14 residues. Germline lookup yields CDR1 LNHDA and CDR2 SQIVND (reference sequence).

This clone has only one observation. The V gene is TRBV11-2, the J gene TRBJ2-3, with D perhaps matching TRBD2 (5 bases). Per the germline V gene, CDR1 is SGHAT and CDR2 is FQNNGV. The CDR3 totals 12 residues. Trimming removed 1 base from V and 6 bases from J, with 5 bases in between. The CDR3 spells CASSLGGDTQYF. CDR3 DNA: TGTGCCAGCAGCTTAGGCGGGGATACGCAGTATTTT.

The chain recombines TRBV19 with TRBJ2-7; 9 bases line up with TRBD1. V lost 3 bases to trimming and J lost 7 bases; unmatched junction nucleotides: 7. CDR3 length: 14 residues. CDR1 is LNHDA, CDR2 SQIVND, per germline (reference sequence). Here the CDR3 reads CASSMVQGAREQYF. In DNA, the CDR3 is TGTGCCAGTAGTATGGTACAGGGGGCTCGGGAGCAGTACTTC.

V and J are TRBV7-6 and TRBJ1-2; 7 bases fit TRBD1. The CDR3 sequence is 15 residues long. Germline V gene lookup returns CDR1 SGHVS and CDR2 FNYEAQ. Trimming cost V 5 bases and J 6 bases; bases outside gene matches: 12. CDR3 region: CASSLTLWDSHGYTF. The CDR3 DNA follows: TGTGCCAGCAGCCTAACCCTATGGGACAGCCATGGCTACACCTTC.

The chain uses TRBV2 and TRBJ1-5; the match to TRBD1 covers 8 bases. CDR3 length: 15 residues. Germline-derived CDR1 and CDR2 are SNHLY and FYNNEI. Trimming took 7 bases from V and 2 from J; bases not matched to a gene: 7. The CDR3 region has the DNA TGTGCCAGCAACCCGGACAGGGTCGGCAATCAGCCCCAGCATTTT. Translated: CASNPDRVGNQPQHF.

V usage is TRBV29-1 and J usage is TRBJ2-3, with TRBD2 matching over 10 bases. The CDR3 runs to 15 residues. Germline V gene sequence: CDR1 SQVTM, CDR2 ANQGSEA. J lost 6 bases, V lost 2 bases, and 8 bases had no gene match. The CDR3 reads CSVEHSGGPRDTQYF. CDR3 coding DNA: TGCAGCGTTGAACATAGCGGGGGGCCAAGGGATACGCAGTATTTT.

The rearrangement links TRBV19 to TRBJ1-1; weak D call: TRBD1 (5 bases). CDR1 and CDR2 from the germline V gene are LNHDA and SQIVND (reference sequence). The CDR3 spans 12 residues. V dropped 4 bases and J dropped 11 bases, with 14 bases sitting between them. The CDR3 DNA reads TGTGCCAGTAGTAGAGACTGGGCAGGGGCTTTCTTT. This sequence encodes CASSRDWAGAFF.

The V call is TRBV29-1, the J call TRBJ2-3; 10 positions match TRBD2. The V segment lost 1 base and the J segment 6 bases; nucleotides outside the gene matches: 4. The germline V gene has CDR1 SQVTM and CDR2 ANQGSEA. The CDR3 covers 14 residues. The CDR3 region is CSVEGTSGLDTQYF. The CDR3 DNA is TGCAGCGTTGAAGGGACTAGCGGACTTGATACGCAGTATTTT.

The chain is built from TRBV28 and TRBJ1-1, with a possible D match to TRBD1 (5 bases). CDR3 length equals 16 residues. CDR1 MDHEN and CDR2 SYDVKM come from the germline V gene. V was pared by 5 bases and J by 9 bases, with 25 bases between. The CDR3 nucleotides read TGTGCCAGCAGTCTACCCTGGGAGGGGACGCGTTCTAAAGCTTTCTTT. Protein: CASSLPWEGTRSKAFF. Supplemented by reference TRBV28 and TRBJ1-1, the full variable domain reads DVKVTQSSRYLVKRTGEKVFLECVQDMDHENMFWYRQDPGLGLRLIYFSYDVKMKEKGDIPEGYSVSREKKERFSLILESASTNQTSMYLCASSLPWEGTRSKAFFGQGTRLTVV.

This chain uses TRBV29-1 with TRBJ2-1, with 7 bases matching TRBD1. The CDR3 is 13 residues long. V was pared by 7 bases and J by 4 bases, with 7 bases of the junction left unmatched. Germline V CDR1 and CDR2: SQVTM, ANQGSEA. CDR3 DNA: TGCAGCGGATCCGGGACAGCGTACAATGAGCAGTTCTTC. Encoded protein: CSGSGTAYNEQFF.

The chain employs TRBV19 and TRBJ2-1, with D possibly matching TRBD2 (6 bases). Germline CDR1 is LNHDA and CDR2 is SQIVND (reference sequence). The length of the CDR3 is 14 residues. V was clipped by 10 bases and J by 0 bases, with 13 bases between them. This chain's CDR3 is CATRDLSSYNEQFF. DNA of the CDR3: TGTGCCACCCGGGACTTGAGCTCCTACAATGAGCAGTTCTTC.

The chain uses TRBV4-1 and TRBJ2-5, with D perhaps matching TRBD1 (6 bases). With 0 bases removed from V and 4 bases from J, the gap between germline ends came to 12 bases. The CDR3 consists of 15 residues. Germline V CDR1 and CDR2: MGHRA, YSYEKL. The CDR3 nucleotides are TGCGCCAGCAGCCAAGAGACGGCCAGGGGAGAGACCCAGTACTTC. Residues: CASSQETARGETQYF.

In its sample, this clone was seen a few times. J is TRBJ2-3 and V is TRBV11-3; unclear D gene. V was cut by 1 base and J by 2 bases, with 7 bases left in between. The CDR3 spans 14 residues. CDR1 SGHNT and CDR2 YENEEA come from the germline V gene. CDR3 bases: TGTGCCAGCAGCTTAGGAGGTGACACAGATACGCAGTATTTT. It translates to CASSLGGDTDTQYF.

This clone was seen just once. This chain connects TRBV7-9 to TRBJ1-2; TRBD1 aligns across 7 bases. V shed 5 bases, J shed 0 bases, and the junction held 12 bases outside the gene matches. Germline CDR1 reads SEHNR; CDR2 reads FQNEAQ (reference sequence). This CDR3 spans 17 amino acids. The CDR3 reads CASSLNNPGQTNYGYTF. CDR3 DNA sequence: TGTGCCAGCAGCCTAAATAATCCGGGACAGACTAACTATGGCTACACCTTC.

The CDR3 DNA follows: TGTGCCAGCAGCTGGGGGGGGCGGAACAATCAGCCCCAGCATTTT. Its protein product is CASSWGGRNNQPQHF. The genes are TRBV5-6 and TRBJ1-5; TRBD1 is a possible D gene (6 bases). The V gene lost 3 bases and the J gene lost 3 bases, with 13 bases spanning the gap. The V gene's germline CDR1 is SGHDT and CDR2 YYEEEE. This CDR3 is 15 amino acids long.

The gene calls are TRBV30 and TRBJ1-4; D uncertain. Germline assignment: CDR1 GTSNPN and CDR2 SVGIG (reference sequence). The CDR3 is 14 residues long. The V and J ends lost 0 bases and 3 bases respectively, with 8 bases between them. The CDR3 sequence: CAWSVPGSNEKLFF. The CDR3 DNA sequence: TGTGCCTGGAGTGTACCCGGGTCTAATGAAAAACTGTTTTTT.

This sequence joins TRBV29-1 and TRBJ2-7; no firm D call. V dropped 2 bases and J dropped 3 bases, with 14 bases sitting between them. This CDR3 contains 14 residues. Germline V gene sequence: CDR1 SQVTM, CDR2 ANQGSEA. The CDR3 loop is CSVELPGGYYEQYF. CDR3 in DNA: TGCAGCGTTGAACTTCCGGGTGGATACTACGAGCAGTACTTC.

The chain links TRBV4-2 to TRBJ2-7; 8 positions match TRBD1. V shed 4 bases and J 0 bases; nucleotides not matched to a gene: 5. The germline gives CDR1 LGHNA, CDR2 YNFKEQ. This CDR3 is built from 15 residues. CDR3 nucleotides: TGTGCCAGCAGCCGGGGACAGGCCGACTCCTACGAGCAGTACTTC. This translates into CASSRGQADSYEQYF.

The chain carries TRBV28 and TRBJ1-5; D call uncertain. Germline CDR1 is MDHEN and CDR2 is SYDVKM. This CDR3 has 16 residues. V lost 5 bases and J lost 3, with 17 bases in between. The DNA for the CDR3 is TGTGCCAGCAGTCCCAGCAGGTCGGGAGTCAATCAGCCCCAGCATTTT. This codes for CASSPSRSGVNQPQHF. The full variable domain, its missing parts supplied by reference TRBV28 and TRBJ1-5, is DVKVTQSSRYLVKRTGEKVFLECVQDMDHENMFWYRQDPGLGLRLIYFSYDVKMKEKGDIPEGYSVSREKKERFSLILESASTNQTSMYLCASSPSRSGVNQPQHFGDGTRLSIL.

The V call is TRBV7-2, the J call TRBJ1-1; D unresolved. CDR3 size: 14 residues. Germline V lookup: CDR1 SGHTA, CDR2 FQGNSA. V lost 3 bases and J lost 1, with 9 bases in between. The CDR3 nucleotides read TGTGCCAGCAGCTTTTTGGCCGCGAACACTGAAGCTTTCTTT. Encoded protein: CASSFLAANTEAFF.

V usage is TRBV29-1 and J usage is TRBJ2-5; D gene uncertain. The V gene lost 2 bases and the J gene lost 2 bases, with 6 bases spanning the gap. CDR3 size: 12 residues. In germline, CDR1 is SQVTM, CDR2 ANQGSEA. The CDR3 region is CSVEQTQETQYF. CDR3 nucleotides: TGCAGCGTTGAACAGACACAAGAGACCCAGTACTTC.

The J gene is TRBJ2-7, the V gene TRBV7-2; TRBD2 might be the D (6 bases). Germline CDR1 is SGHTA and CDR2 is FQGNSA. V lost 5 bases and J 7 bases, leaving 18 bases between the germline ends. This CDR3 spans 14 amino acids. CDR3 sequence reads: CASSLLAEIGEQYV. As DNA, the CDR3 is TGTGCCAGCAGCCTACTAGCTGAGATCGGGGAGCAGTACGTC.

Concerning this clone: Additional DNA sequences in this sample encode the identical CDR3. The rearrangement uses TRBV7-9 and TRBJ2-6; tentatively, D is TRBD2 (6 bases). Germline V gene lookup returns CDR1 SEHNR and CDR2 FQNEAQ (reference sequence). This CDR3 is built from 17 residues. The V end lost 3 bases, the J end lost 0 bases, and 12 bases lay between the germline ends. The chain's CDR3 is CASSLGSGISGANVLTF. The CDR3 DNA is TGTGCCAGCAGCTTGGGTAGCGGAATCTCTGGGGCCAACGTCCTGACTTTC.

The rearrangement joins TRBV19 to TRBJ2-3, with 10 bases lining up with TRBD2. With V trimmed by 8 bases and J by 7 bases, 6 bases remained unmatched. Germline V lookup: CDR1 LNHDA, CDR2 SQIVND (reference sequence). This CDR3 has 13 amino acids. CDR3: CASSSGRGYTQYF. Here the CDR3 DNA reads TGTGCCAGTTCTAGCGGGAGAGGATATACGCAGTATTTT.